The rows below give T cell receptor beta chains drawn from one sample of a study of cytomegalovirus exposure and HLA in healthy donors. Libraries were prepared by immunoSEQ multiplex PCR; TCRdb keeps only in-frame clonotypes and omits some of them. This table holds around 100,000 clones. Sequencing used PBMCs. The origin of the receptors is a man between 45 and 60 years old in good health and CMV-seronegative. Both conserved end residues are part of each CDR3. D genes are given only for firm matches.

J gene | D gene | V gene | CDR3 protein | CDR3 DNA
TRBJ1-1 | - | TRBV4-3 | CASSQESLRGTEAFF | TGCGCCAGCAGCCAAGAATCCCTCAGGGGCACTGAAGCTTTCTTT
TRBJ1-1 | - | TRBV27 | CASSFLGVLPEAFF | TGTGCCAGCAGTTTCTTGGGAGTTCTCCCTGAAGCTTTCTTT
TRBJ1-2 | TRBD1 | TRBV7-2 | CASSPLQGTELNYGYTF | TGTGCCAGCAGCCCCCTACAGGGGACTGAGCTTAACTATGGCTACACCTTC
TRBJ2-1 | - | TRBV4-1 | CASSHRLRASYNEQFF | TGCGCCAGCAGCCACCGACTAAGAGCTTCCTACAATGAGCAGTTCTTC
TRBJ2-1 | - | TRBV4-1 | CASSLQTRSGINEQFF | TGCGCCAGCAGCCTCCAAACTAGGTCAGGAATCAATGAGCAGTTCTTC
TRBJ2-7 | TRBD1 | TRBV6-1 | CASRETGQSYEQYF | TGTGCCAGCAGGGAGACGGGACAGTCCTACGAGCAGTACTTC
TRBJ2-3 | - | TRBV5-6 | CASSLGQVTDTQYF | TGTGCCAGCAGCTTGGGACAGGTCACAGATACGCAGTATTTT
TRBJ1-4 | - | TRBV11-2 | CASSPGWGLTNEKLFF | TGTGCCAGCAGCCCCGGGTGGGGACTTACTAATGAAAAACTGTTTTTT
TRBJ2-7 | TRBD1 | TRBV13 | CASSSGTGSNEQYF | TGTGCCAGCAGCTCCGGGACAGGATCGAACGAGCAGTACTTC
TRBJ1-1 | TRBD1 | TRBV18 | CASSLSTGGTEAFF | TGTGCCAGCTCACTATCGACAGGGGGAACTGAAGCTTTCTTT
TRBJ2-1 | TRBD2 | TRBV7-9 | CASSLGAGGYNEQFF | TGTGCCAGCAGCTTAGGTGCGGGAGGATACAATGAGCAGTTCTTC
TRBJ2-7 | TRBD2 | TRBV15 | CATRNSGGTYEQYF | TGTGCCACCAGAAATAGCGGGGGGACCTACGAGCAGTACTTC
TRBJ2-5 | - | TRBV5-4 | CASSLAGDGRTQYF | TGTGCCAGCAGCTTGGCAGGTGACGGGAGGACCCAGTACTTC
TRBJ2-7 | - | TRBV13 | CASSLTMDYEQYF | TGTGCCAGCAGCCTGACAATGGACTACGAGCAGTACTTC
TRBJ2-7 | TRBD2 | TRBV11-2 | CASSLGRGASYEQYF | TGTGCCAGCAGCTTAGGGCGGGGGGCCTCCTACGAGCAGTACTTC
TRBJ2-3 | - | TRBV2 | CASSRDFSGPDTQYF | TGTGCCAGCAGTAGGGACTTCTCGGGCCCAGATACGCAGTATTTT
TRBJ2-5 | - | TRBV29-1 | CSVVYRGLQETQYF | TGCAGCGTTGTTTATCGGGGGTTACAAGAGACCCAGTACTTC
TRBJ2-7 | TRBD1 | TRBV5-1 | CASSPTPGQSYEQYF | TGCGCCAGCAGCCCGACTCCGGGACAGAGTTACGAGCAGTACTTC
TRBJ2-2 | TRBD2 | TRBV6-5 | CASSYGRGGHRGELFF | TGTGCCAGCAGTTACGGGCGGGGGGGCCACCGAGGGGAGCTGTTTTTT
TRBJ2-7 | - | TRBV4-3 | CASSQDKDSYYEQYF | TGCGCCAGCAGCCAGGATAAGGACAGTTACTACGAGCAGTACTTC
TRBJ2-7 | - | TRBV4-3 | CASSQRQGTYEQYF | TGCGCCAGCAGCCAAAGGCAGGGGACCTACGAGCAGTACTTC
TRBJ1-5 | - | TRBV4-2 | CASSQDRVLPQHF | TGTGCCAGCAGCCAAGACAGGGTCCTGCCCCAGCATTTT
TRBJ1-5 | - | TRBV20-1 | CSAGLPQHF | TGCAGCGCGGGGCTACCCCAGCATTTT
TRBJ2-2 | - | TRBV10-3 | CAISERRTTLTGELFF | TGTGCCATCAGTGAGCGTAGGACTACCCTTACCGGGGAGCTGTTTTTT
TRBJ1-2 | - | TRBV7-9 | CASSPWTESNYGYTF | TGTGCCAGCAGCCCCTGGACAGAAAGTAACTATGGCTACACCTTC
TRBJ2-7 | TRBD2 | TRBV29-1 | CSVTGREGPEQYF | TGCAGCGTCACAGGGCGGGAGGGACCCGAGCAGTACTTC
TRBJ1-1 | - | TRBV5-8 | CASRQRVGEAFF | TGTGCCAGTCGGCAACGGGTTGGTGAAGCTTTCTTT
TRBJ1-1 | - | TRBV6-6 | CASSYSGEEDEAFF | TGTGCCAGCAGTTACTCAGGGGAGGAAGATGAAGCTTTCTTT
TRBJ2-1 | TRBD1 | TRBV9 | CASSVGGWTGDNEQFF | TGTGCCAGCAGCGTAGGGGGGTGGACAGGGGATAATGAGCAGTTCTTC
TRBJ2-5 | - | TRBV4-2 | CASSQDLRGQETQYF | TGTGCCAGCAGCCAAGATCTTCGGGGGCAAGAGACCCAGTACTTC
TRBJ1-5 | - | TRBV2 | CASSTGLNQPQHF | TGTGCCAGCAGTACAGGGCTCAATCAGCCCCAGCATTTT
TRBJ1-2 | TRBD1 | TRBV19 | CASIPTGVGYGYTF | TGTGCCAGTATCCCGACAGGGGTGGGCTATGGCTACACCTTC
TRBJ1-1 | - | TRBV29-1 | CSVESPQSDPPATEAFF | TGCAGCGTTGAATCCCCGCAGAGCGATCCGCCTGCAACTGAAGCTTTCTTT
TRBJ1-2 | TRBD1 | TRBV5-4 | CASSPDRDYGYTF | TGTGCCAGCAGCCCGGACAGGGACTATGGCTACACCTTC
TRBJ1-1 | TRBD1 | TRBV11-3 | CASSLDLGWGTGVTEAFF | TGTGCCAGCAGCTTAGATTTGGGATGGGGGACAGGGGTCACTGAAGCTTTCTTT
TRBJ1-1 | TRBD1 | TRBV9 | CASSPGGPNTEAFF | TGTGCCAGCAGCCCAGGGGGGCCGAACACTGAAGCTTTCTTT
TRBJ2-7 | TRBD2 | TRBV7-2 | CASSLGTSDLYEQYF | TGTGCCAGCAGCCTAGGGACTAGCGATCTCTACGAGCAGTACTTC
TRBJ2-5 | TRBD2 | TRBV5-1 | CASSLEAGVETQYF | TGCGCCAGCAGCTTAGAAGCGGGAGTAGAGACCCAGTACTTC
TRBJ2-1 | - | TRBV19 | CASSITTGIEQFF | TGTGCCAGTAGTATAACAACAGGGATTGAGCAGTTCTTC
TRBJ1-2 | TRBD1 | TRBV7-2 | CASSSNRGQDGYGYTF | TGTGCCAGCAGCTCAAACAGGGGGCAGGATGGCTATGGCTACACCTTC
TRBJ2-1 | - | TRBV10-1 | CASSRGQFPGNEQFF | TGCGCCAGTTCTCGAGGCCAATTCCCCGGCAATGAGCAGTTCTTC
TRBJ1-2 | TRBD1 | TRBV5-4 | CASSTTTTGGEGYTF | TGTGCCAGCAGCACGACTACGACAGGGGGCGAGGGCTACACCTTC
TRBJ2-7 | TRBD1 | TRBV7-9 | CASSPLGQRPYEQYF | TGTGCCAGCTCCCCTTTGGGACAGCGTCCGTACGAGCAGTACTTC
TRBJ1-5 | - | TRBV11-2 | CASSLGRGNQPQHF | TGTGCCAGCAGCTTAGGCAGGGGCAATCAGCCCCAGCATTTT
TRBJ2-3 | TRBD2 | TRBV20-1 | CSAGGVDTQYF | TGCAGTGCTGGGGGGGTAGATACGCAGTATTTT
TRBJ1-3 | TRBD1 | TRBV9 | CASSVGLGDSRSGNTIYF | TGTGCCAGCAGCGTAGGCTTGGGGGACAGCCGCTCTGGAAACACCATATATTTT
TRBJ2-1 | - | TRBV5-4 | CASSLDPGSYNEQFF | TGTGCCAGCAGCTTGGATCCGGGCTCCTACAATGAGCAGTTCTTC
TRBJ1-1 | TRBD1 | TRBV15 | CATSRAPGTGVNAFF | TGTGCCACCAGCAGAGCTCCCGGGACAGGGGTGAATGCTTTCTTT